The rows below give T cell receptor beta chains drawn from one sample of a study of blood T cell repertoires in COVID-19. Assay: immunoSEQ multiplex PCR; the TCRdb copy retains only in-frame clones and omits some. This sample has 200,000 to 250,000 clones; approximately 90% occur once, and the top ten carry less than 3%. The specimen was peripheral blood. These receptors all come from a man in his thirties or forties with COVID-19, enrolled during active disease. Each CDR3 is given without its conserved first and last residue.

TRBJ1-2 TRBV5-8 ASSITVTGVNYGYT
TRBJ1-2 TRBV4-1 ASSRSGTERGYT
TRBJ1-4 TRBV5-1 ASSLGGADEKLF
TRBJ1-2 TRBV4-3 ASSQEAGLRGYT
TRBJ2-7 TRBV13 ASSLSPLASNEQY
TRBJ2-3 TRBV29-1 SVVLLAGTDTQY
TRBJ1-2 TRBV12-3/TRBV12-4 ASSSTGVYGYT
TRBJ1-1 TRBV3-1/TRBV3-2 ASTKVQGKTEAF
TRBJ1-2 TRBV28 ASSLPDRTNYGYT
TRBJ2-3 TRBV5-1 ASSELAGGPDTQY